This entry lists 30 T cell receptor beta chains sequenced from one sample in a study of monozygotic twins with inflammatory bowel disease. Using the 5' RACE reads, TCRdb records one entry per CDR3 protein without DNA. The sample's table shows approximately 380,000 distinct CDR3 sequences. Sample: blood. Receptor source: a human donor with ulcerative colitis or Crohn's disease, or a healthy co-twin of an affected twin (not recorded which).

The chain combines TRBV4-2 with TRBJ2-7; TCRdb names TRBD1, which stays unverified in the absence of DNA. CDR3 size: 13 residues. Germline CDR1 LGHNA, CDR2 YNFKEQ. The CDR3: CASSHPQVHEQYF.

V and J are TRBV7-2 and TRBJ2-2; TCRdb's assignment of TRBD1 cannot be checked, as there is no DNA. The CDR3 is made up of 14 amino acids. Germline CDR1 and CDR2: SGHTA and FQGNSA. The CDR3: CASIPGRRTGELFF. The whole variable domain, filled in from reference TRBV7-2 and TRBJ2-2, reads GAGVSQSPSNKVTEKGKDVELRCDPISGHTALYWYRQSLGQGLEFLIYFQGNSAPDKSGLPSDRFSAERTGGSVSTLTIQRTQQEDSAVYLCASIPGRRTGELFFGEGSRLTVL.

The chain has TRBV7-2 and TRBJ1-2. Germline V gene lookup returns CDR1 SGHTA and CDR2 FQGNSA. This CDR3 is 13 amino acids long. CDR3 residues: CASSLKPTYGHTF.

The genes are TRBV30 and TRBJ2-7; TCRdb calls TRBD1, which cannot be checked without DNA. The CDR3 is made up of 13 amino acids. CDR1 is GTSNPN and CDR2 is SVGIG in the germline V gene (reference sequence). The CDR3 sequence: CAFRTVEHYEQYF.

CDR3 protein: CASSQDPGGIIAKNIQYF. V gene TRBV4-1 combines with J gene TRBJ2-4. CDR1 MGHRA and CDR2 YSYEKL come from the germline V gene. This CDR3 has 18 amino acids.

The V and J genes are TRBV20-1 and TRBJ2-1; TCRdb indicates TRBD1, and absent DNA this call remains unverified. The CDR3 contains 18 residues. CDR1 is DFQATT, CDR2 SNEGSKA, per germline (reference sequence). This CDR3 is CSARVSHSDTITYNEQFF.

This CDR3 reads CASSLVGRVNEKLFF. The rearrangement uses TRBV5-1 and TRBJ1-4; TCRdb's D call, TRBD1, is unchecked because there is no DNA. Germline V gene data show CDR1 as SGHRS and CDR2 as YFSETQ. The CDR3 runs to 15 residues.

Here the CDR3 reads CASSARTGGYEQYF. This rearrangement joins TRBV9 to TRBJ2-7; TCRdb picks TRBD1, but there is no DNA to check that call. Per the germline V gene, CDR1 is SGDLS and CDR2 is YYNGEE. CDR3 length equals 14 residues. Full variable domain (rest looked up from reference TRBV9 and TRBJ2-7): DSGVTQTPKHLITATGQRVTLRCSPRSGDLSVYWYQQSLDQGLQFLIQYYNGEERAKGNILERFSAQQFPDLHSELNLSSLELGDSALYFCASSARTGGYEQYFGPGTRLTVT.

This chain links TRBV12-3 or TRBV12-4 with TRBJ2-3; checking the TCRdb D call of TRBD2 is not possible without DNA. This CDR3 is 17 amino acids long. The CDR3 protein is CASSRVTSGGKADTQYF.

The chain combines TRBV6-1 with TRBJ1-1; the TCRdb call, TRBD1, lacks DNA for checking. Germline V gene data show CDR1 as MNHNS and CDR2 as SASEGT. There are 12 residues in the CDR3. This chain's CDR3 is CASSEATGTAFF.

V gene TRBV7-2 combines with J gene TRBJ2-5; TCRdb's D gene call, TRBD2, goes unchecked for lack of DNA. The germline V gene encodes CDR1 SGHTA and CDR2 FQGNSA. This CDR3 is built from 17 residues. This CDR3 reads CASSPLGVAGVGETQYF.

The chain carries TRBV12-3 or TRBV12-4 and TRBJ2-7; TCRdb calls TRBD2, which cannot be checked without DNA. The CDR3 length is 16 residues. Here the CDR3 reads CASSPWTSGGAGEQYF.

The chain combines TRBV6-6 with TRBJ2-5; TCRdb outputs TRBD1, but without DNA this stays unchecked. Germline CDR1 and CDR2: MNHNY and SVGAGI (reference sequence). The CDR3 is 12 residues long. The CDR3: CASSNRGETQYF.

CDR3 sequence reads: CAISEWEGRNEQFF. This chain connects TRBV10-3 to TRBJ2-1; TCRdb's D call, TRBD2, is unchecked because there is no DNA. Germline CDR1 and CDR2: ENHRY and SYGVKD. This CDR3 has 14 amino acids.

The rearrangement uses TRBV18 and TRBJ2-4; the TCRdb D gene call, TRBD2, has no DNA to confirm it. The germline V gene has CDR1 KGHSH and CDR2 LQKENI. The CDR3 contains 16 residues. The CDR3 loop is CASSSTVPVAKNIQYF.

This chain connects TRBV6-5 to TRBJ2-3; without DNA, the TCRdb call of TRBD1 cannot be checked. CDR1 is MNHEY and CDR2 is SVGAGI in the germline V gene. The CDR3 is made up of 16 amino acids. CDR3 in amino acids: CASSYAPGGVLRTQYF.

The chain couples TRBV28 to TRBJ2-7; the TCRdb call, TRBD2, lacks DNA for checking. The CDR3 consists of 12 residues. The germline gives CDR1 MDHEN, CDR2 SYDVKM. CDR3 protein: CASLAGGYEQYF.

CDR3: CASSEDRVQPQHF. V and J are TRBV2 and TRBJ1-5; with no DNA, the TCRdb D assignment of TRBD1 cannot be verified. The CDR3 runs to 13 residues. Per the germline V gene, CDR1 is SNHLY and CDR2 is FYNNEI.

The chain has TRBV5-1 and TRBJ1-6. Germline V CDR1 and CDR2: SGHRS, YFSETQ. This CDR3 is 14 amino acids long. CDR3 sequence: CASSLLGGNSPLHF.

This chain links TRBV21-1 with TRBJ2-7; the D call of TRBD1 rests on TCRdb alone, since no DNA is present to check it. TRBV21-1 is a known pseudogene. The CDR3 sequence is 16 residues long. The CDR3 region is CASSNFWGQTNYEQYF.

The chain combines TRBV5-6 with TRBJ2-7. Germline CDR1 SGHDT, CDR2 YYEEEE. The CDR3 has 14 residues. CDR3 amino acids: CASSPTVPSYEQYF.

The J gene is TRBJ2-3, the V gene TRBV7-9; TCRdb names TRBD1, which stays unverified in the absence of DNA. CDR1 SEHNR and CDR2 FQNEAQ come from the germline V gene (reference sequence). CDR3 length: 16 amino acids. This CDR3 is CASSLSFGGSTDTQYF.

The rearrangement uses TRBV4-3 and TRBJ2-3; the D call from TCRdb, TRBD1, cannot be confirmed without DNA. This CDR3 is 16 amino acids long. Germline assignment: CDR1 LGHNA and CDR2 YSLEER. The CDR3 loop is CASSQAGTGPTDTQYF.

This sequence joins TRBV11-2 and TRBJ2-2; lacking DNA, the TRBD2 call made by TCRdb goes unchecked. This CDR3 region has 18 residues. Germline CDR1 SGHAT, CDR2 FQNNGV. The CDR3 loop is CASSLVMASGENTGELFF.

This chain joins TRBV4-2 and TRBJ2-5. This CDR3 spans 14 amino acids. In germline, CDR1 is LGHNA, CDR2 YNFKEQ. The chain's CDR3 is CASSQVRDQETQYF.

V gene TRBV9 combines with J gene TRBJ2-7; as DNA is missing, the TRBD1 call by TCRdb cannot be tested. CDR3 length equals 15 residues. The germline V gene encodes CDR1 SGDLS and CDR2 YYNGEE. The CDR3 sequence is CASSTRTGGHYEQYF.

V and J are TRBV2 and TRBJ1-1. Germline V gene lookup returns CDR1 SNHLY and CDR2 FYNNEI. This CDR3 is built from 15 residues. CDR3 loop: CASSEALWGSTEAFF. The full variable domain, its missing parts supplied by reference TRBV2 and TRBJ1-1, is EPEVTQTPSHQVTQMGQEVILRCVPISNHLYFYWYRQILGQKVEFLVSFYNNEISEKSEIFDDQFSVERPDGSNFTLKIRSTKLEDSAMYFCASSEALWGSTEAFFGQGTRLTVV.

The CDR3 spells CSAKQGGYTEAFF. The chain uses TRBV20-1 and TRBJ1-1; there is no DNA to check the TCRdb D call of TRBD1. The CDR3 is made up of 13 amino acids. Germline V gene data show CDR1 as DFQATT and CDR2 as SNEGSKA (reference sequence).

This rearrangement joins TRBV5-1 to TRBJ1-1. The CDR3 loop spans 14 amino acids. The V gene's germline CDR1 is SGHRS and CDR2 YFSETQ. This chain's CDR3 is CASSASEQNTEAFF.

This chain links TRBV6-2 or TRBV6-3 with TRBJ2-7; there is no DNA to check the TCRdb D call of TRBD1. The CDR3 length is 19 residues. Germline V gene data show CDR1 as MNHEY and CDR2 as SVGEGT. The CDR3 here is CASSYDNRGTGGKVYEQYF.